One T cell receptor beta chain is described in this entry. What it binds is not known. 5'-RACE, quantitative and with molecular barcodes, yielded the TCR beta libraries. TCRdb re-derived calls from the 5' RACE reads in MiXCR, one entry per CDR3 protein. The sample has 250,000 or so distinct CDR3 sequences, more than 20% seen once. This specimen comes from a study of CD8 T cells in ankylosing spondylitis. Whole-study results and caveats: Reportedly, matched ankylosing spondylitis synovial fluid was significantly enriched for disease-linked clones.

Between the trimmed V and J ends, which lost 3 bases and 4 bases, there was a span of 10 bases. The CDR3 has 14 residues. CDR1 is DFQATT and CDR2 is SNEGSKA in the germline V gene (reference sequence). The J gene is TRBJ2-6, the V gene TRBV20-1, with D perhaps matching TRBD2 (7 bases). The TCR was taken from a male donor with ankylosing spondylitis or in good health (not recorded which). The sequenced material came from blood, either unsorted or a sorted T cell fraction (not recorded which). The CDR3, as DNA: TGCAGTGCTAGGGGGGGGGCCGGGGCCAACGTCCTGACTTTC. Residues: CSARGGAGANVLTF.